These T cell receptor beta chains were read from a single sample in a study of blood T cell repertoires in COVID-19. This table comes from immunoSEQ multiplex PCR, and its TCRdb copy is limited to in-frame clones, with some not included. The table shows about 240,000 clones, with around four fifths occurring only once. Sequencing was carried out using PBMCs or T cells enriched from blood (not recorded which). Receptors originate from a woman aged 40-49 years who had been exposed to COVID-19. The conserved cysteine and the conserved F or W are not part of the CDR3 here. Not all rows give a size; the values are once, few, many and, for expanded clones, a class.

j_call,v_call,clone_size,cdr3_aa
TRBJ1-1,TRBV5-5,-,ASSLFSRGDTEAF
TRBJ2-2,TRBV2,-,ASNRGMGTGELF
TRBJ2-3,TRBV5-1,-,ASSLVAGQDTQY
TRBJ2-7,TRBV21-1,-,ASSGQGLEQY
TRBJ1-4,TRBV24-1,-,ATSDWDRGREKLF
TRBJ1-1,TRBV6-2/TRBV6-3,-,ASSAARTTEAF
TRBJ1-1,TRBV7-2,-,ASSLVDRGEAF
TRBJ2-7,TRBV28,-,ASSFVGTDIYEQY
TRBJ1-1,TRBV7-2,few,ASSFETGGWTEAF
TRBJ1-1,TRBV5-1,-,ASSQVSVLNTEAF
TRBJ1-2,TRBV5-1,-,ASSLAAGQNYGYT